This TCR beta chain was identified in a study of blood T cell repertoires in COVID-19. Overall study context: Whether acute or convalescent, the COVID-19 samples came from the United States, Italy and Spain. In each case, the material was cDNA or gDNA derived from T cells, B-cell-depleted T cells, or PBMCs.

How the authors handled the data: It was from reference gene primer amplification that nucleated cell counts were estimated. Sequenced by immunoSEQ multiplex PCR; TCRdb stores in-frame clones only, minus some. Clone size and the V and J calls come from that table; the DNA yielded D and trimming. This sample has 150,000 to 200,000 clones, with roughly 80% found just once. A few counts support this clone. CDR3 length equals 17 residues. Looked up from germline, CDR1 is MNHEY and CDR2 is SVGEGT. J lost 7 bases, V lost 2 bases, and 14 bases had no gene match. The clonotype was recovered from a woman in her 30s with acute or convalescent COVID-19. V and J are TRBV6-2 or TRBV6-3 and TRBJ1-5; 7 bases align to TRBD1. The sample was peripheral blood. CDR3 DNA: TGTGCCAGCAGTTACAGGCTTCAGGGGGGAGTTGGCCAGCCCCAGCATTTT. Protein: CASSYRLQGGVGQPQHF.